These 9 T cell receptor beta chains came from one sample sequenced in a study of somatic mutations in cytotoxic T cells in rheumatoid arthritis. This table comes from immunoSEQ multiplex PCR, and its TCRdb copy is limited to in-frame clones, with some not included. The table includes more than 15,000 clones, over 70% detected once. Material for sequencing was CD8+ T cells sorted from blood. Every receptor here comes from an adult with rheumatoid arthritis.

The rearrangement links TRBV10-1 to TRBJ2-1; TRBD2 matches 8 bases. Germline-derived CDR1 and CDR2 are WNHNN and SYGVQD (reference sequence). CDR3 length: 15 amino acids. V gave up 3 bases and J gave up 3 bases; unmatched junction bases: 4. The CDR3 region is CASSETAGDYNEQFF. CDR3 bases: TGCGCCAGCAGTGAAACAGCGGGAGACTACAATGAGCAGTTCTTC.

The rearrangement joins TRBV27 to TRBJ1-1; D is uncertain. Per the germline V gene, CDR1 is MNHEY and CDR2 is SMNVEV (reference sequence). The V gene lost 5 bases and the J gene lost 11 bases, with 15 bases spanning the gap. This CDR3 is 12 amino acids long. The CDR3, as DNA: TGTGCCAGCAGTAACCCGACCCAAGGGGCTTTCTTT. It yields the protein CASSNPTQGAFF.

V gene TRBV9 combines with J gene TRBJ2-1, with 7 positions matching TRBD2. After removal of 7 bases from V and 3 bases from J, the junction contained 7 bases not matched to a gene. The CDR3 is 14 amino acids. Germline-derived CDR1 and CDR2 are SGDLS and YYNGEE. The CDR3 sequence: CASSFKRGYNEQFF. The CDR3 nucleotides read TGTGCCAGCTCTTTTAAGCGGGGCTACAATGAGCAGTTCTTC.

The chain joins TRBV10-2 to TRBJ1-1, with D unresolved. V was clipped by 3 bases and J by 1 base, with 9 bases between them. CDR3 size: 14 residues. Germline V gene lookup returns CDR1 WSHSY and CDR2 SAAADI. The CDR3 coding sequence is TGCGCCAGCAGTGACGACTTGGGGAACACTGAAGCTTTCTTT. It codes for CASSDDLGNTEAFF.

The rearrangement links TRBV6-1 to TRBJ1-2, with a tentative D call TRBD1 (5 bases). V gave up 8 bases and J gave up 7 bases, with 17 bases separating them. Per the germline V gene, CDR1 is MNHNS and CDR2 is SASEGT. This CDR3 has 13 amino acids. CDR3 sequence: CASPSPWGFGYTF. In DNA form, the CDR3 reads TGTGCCAGCCCCTCACCGTGGGGGTTTGGCTACACCTTC.

The chain employs TRBV7-9 and TRBJ1-1, with D maybe TRBD1 (5 bases). The CDR3 totals 16 residues. Germline V gene sequence: CDR1 SEHNR, CDR2 FQNEAQ (reference sequence). Trimming pared 4 bases from V and 5 bases from J, leaving 20 bases between. The chain's CDR3 is CASSSHRDPEGTEAFF. The DNA for the CDR3 is TGTGCCAGCAGCTCCCACCGGGACCCCGAGGGTACTGAAGCTTTCTTT.

The chain recombines TRBV5-4 with TRBJ2-3, with D unclear. CDR3 length: 12 residues. V lost 4 bases and J 6 bases, leaving 9 bases between the germline ends. In germline, CDR1 is SGHNT, CDR2 YYREEE (reference sequence). In DNA form, the CDR3 reads TGTGCCAGCAGCCGTCCCATGGATACGCAGTATTTT. The encoded protein is CASSRPMDTQYF.

The rearrangement links TRBV29-1 to TRBJ2-1, with 7 bases that match TRBD2. Per the germline V gene, CDR1 is SQVTM and CDR2 is ANQGSEA. This CDR3 is built from 17 residues. Unmatched junction bases numbered 13, after V lost 1 base and J lost 4 bases. The CDR3 loop is CSVEGLEVGGKYNEQFF. As DNA, the CDR3 is TGCAGCGTTGAAGGCCTAGAAGTGGGAGGGAAGTACAATGAGCAGTTCTTC.

The rearrangement uses TRBV29-1 and TRBJ2-2; the D gene is possibly TRBD1 (6 bases). Deletions cut 1 base from V and 4 bases from J, with 13 bases between. Per the germline V gene, CDR1 is SQVTM and CDR2 is ANQGSEA. CDR3 size: 15 residues. CDR3 bases: TGCAGCGTTGAAGTCCCCGAACAGGGCACCGGGGAGCTGTTTTTT. Translation gives CSVEVPEQGTGELFF.